Each of the 7 T cell receptor beta chains below was sequenced from the same sample in a study of T-cell reconstitution after alpha-beta-depleted transplantation in children. Researchers prepared the TCRbeta library using unique molecular identifiers, the study reports. TCRdb ran MiXCR on the PCR reads and lists one entry per CDR3 protein. The sample carries some 43,000 distinct CDR3 sequences, approximately 9.2% recorded once. The sequencing used PBMCs, mostly from graft donor cells, collected 60 days after TCRalphabeta/CD19-depleted stem cell transplant. All receptors derive from a male patient aged 2-9 years who had a stem cell transplant for chronic granulomatous disease, so the T cells may come from the graft donor.

Regarding this clonotype: A read error may explain this, as a much larger clone is one base away. The rearrangement links TRBV21-1 to TRBJ1-5; the DNA was not used to check the table's D call, TRBD1. TRBV21-1 is a listed pseudogene. CDR3 length: 15 residues. CDR3 region: CASSKATGGNQPQHF. CDR3 DNA: TGTGCCAGCAGCAAAGCGACAGGGGGCAATCAGCCCCAGCATTTT.

V gene TRBV4-3 combines with J gene TRBJ2-7; 7 positions agree with TRBD2. Trimming removed 3 bases from V and 5 bases from J; junction bases left unmatched: 10. This CDR3 comprises 15 residues. CDR1 is LGHNA, CDR2 YSLEER, per germline. CDR3 protein: CASSQWERDGDEQYF. The CDR3 DNA reads as TGCGCCAGCAGCCAGTGGGAGCGGGACGGCGACGAGCAGTACTTC.

Only a few counts were recorded for this clonotype. This chain connects TRBV6-1 to TRBJ2-5, with 8 bases that match TRBD1. The germline V gene has CDR1 MNHNS and CDR2 SASEGT. Trimming cost V 8 bases and J 2 bases; bases outside gene matches: 10. This CDR3 is 15 amino acids long. The CDR3 sequence: CASYNPWTGQETQYF. The DNA for the CDR3 is TGTGCCAGCTACAACCCTTGGACAGGGCAAGAGACCCAGTACTTC.

This clonotype occurred many times. The CDR3 loop is CASTLGFGYTF. The CDR3, as DNA: TGTGCCAGCACTCTGGGATTTGGCTACACCTTC. The rearrangement joins TRBV12-3 or TRBV12-4 to TRBJ1-2; no clear D gene. V dropped 7 bases and J dropped 7 bases, with 10 bases sitting between them. This CDR3 has 11 amino acids.

This chain links TRBV3-1 with TRBJ2-1; 12 bases agree with TRBD2. Germline V CDR1 and CDR2: LGHDT, YNNKEL (reference sequence). V lost 11 bases to trimming and J lost 7 bases; unmatched junction nucleotides: 12. The CDR3 runs 15 residues. CDR3 DNA sequence: TGTGCCTCCTGCCCAAGACTAGCGGGAGTGAATGAGCAGTTCTTC. It encodes CASCPRLAGVNEQFF.

This clonotype has at least ten counts. V is TRBV18 and J is TRBJ1-5; D uncertain. The CDR3 loop spans 13 amino acids. The V gene lost 3 bases and the J gene lost 5 bases, with 8 bases spanning the gap. Per the germline V gene, CDR1 is KGHSH and CDR2 is LQKENI. The CDR3 sequence is CASSPRGDQPQHF. CDR3 nucleotides: TGTGCCAGCTCACCCCGGGGAGATCAGCCCCAGCATTTT. The whole variable domain, filled in from reference TRBV18 and TRBJ1-5, reads NAGVMQNPRHLVRRRGQEARLRCSPMKGHSHVYWYRQLPEEGLKFMVYLQKENIIDESGMPKERFSAEFPKEGPSILRIQQVVRGDSAAYFCASSPRGDQPQHFGDGTRLSIL.

This clonotype was recorded at least ten times. The V and J genes are TRBV7-2 and TRBJ1-2; TRBD1 might be the D (5 bases). This CDR3 has 15 amino acids. V lost 1 base, J lost 8 bases, and 17 bases lay in between. Germline lookup yields CDR1 SGHTA and CDR2 FQGNSA. CDR3 protein: CASSLGIGANRGYTF. The CDR3, as DNA: TGTGCCAGCAGCTTAGGAATAGGGGCGAATCGCGGCTACACCTTC.